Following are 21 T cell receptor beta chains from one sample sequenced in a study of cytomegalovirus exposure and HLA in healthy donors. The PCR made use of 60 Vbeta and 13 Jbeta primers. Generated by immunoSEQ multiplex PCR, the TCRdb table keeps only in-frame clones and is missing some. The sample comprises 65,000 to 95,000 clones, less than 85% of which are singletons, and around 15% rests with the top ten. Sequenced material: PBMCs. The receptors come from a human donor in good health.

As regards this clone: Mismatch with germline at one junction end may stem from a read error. As DNA, the CDR3 is TGTGCCAGCAGCGGGGGAGGTCAGCCCCAGAATTTT. Its protein product is CASSGGGQPQNF. The rearrangement joins TRBV6-5 to TRBJ1-5; perhaps TRBD1 as D (5 bases). The CDR3 runs 12 residues. Germline V CDR1 and CDR2: MNHEY, SVGAGI.

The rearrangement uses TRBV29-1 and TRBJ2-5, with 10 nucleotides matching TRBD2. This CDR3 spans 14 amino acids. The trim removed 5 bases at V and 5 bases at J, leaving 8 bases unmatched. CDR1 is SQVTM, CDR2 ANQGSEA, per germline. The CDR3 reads CSVSTSGEGETQYF. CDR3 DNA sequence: TGCAGCGTTTCTACTAGCGGGGAAGGGGAGACCCAGTACTTC.

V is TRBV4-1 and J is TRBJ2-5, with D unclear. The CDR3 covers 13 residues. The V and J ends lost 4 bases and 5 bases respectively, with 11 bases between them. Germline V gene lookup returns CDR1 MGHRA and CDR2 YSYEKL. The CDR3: CASSPPHGETQYF. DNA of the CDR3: TGCGCCAGCAGCCCACCCCACGGGGAGACCCAGTACTTC.

The CDR3 loop is CASSRPGDLQETQYF. The CDR3 nucleotides are TGTGCCAGCAGCCGCCCGGGGGACCTCCAAGAGACCCAGTACTTC. The chain links TRBV5-6 to TRBJ2-5; D might be TRBD2 (6 bases). The CDR3 loop spans 15 amino acids. V was shortened by 4 bases and J by 1 base, with 14 bases between the two germline ends. CDR1 SGHDT and CDR2 YYEEEE come from the germline V gene.

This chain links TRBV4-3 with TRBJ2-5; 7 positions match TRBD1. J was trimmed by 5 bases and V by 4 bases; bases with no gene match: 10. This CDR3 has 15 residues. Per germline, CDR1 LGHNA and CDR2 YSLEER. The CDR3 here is CASSPRDSLQETQYF. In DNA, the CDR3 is TGCGCCAGCAGCCCCCGGGACAGCCTCCAGGAGACCCAGTACTTC.

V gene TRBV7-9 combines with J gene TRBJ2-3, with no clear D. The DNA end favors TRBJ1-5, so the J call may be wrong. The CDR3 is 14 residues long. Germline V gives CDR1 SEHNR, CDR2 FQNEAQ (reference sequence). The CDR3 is CASSPGFLTDTQHF. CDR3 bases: TGTGCCAGCAGCCCGGGATTCCTCACAGATACGCAGCATTTT.

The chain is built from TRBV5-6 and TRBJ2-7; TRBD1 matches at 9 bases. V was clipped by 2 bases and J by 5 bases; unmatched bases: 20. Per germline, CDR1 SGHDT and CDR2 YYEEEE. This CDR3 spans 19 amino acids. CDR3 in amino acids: CASSLLVYEGQGRENEQYF. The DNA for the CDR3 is TGTGCCAGCAGCTTACTAGTTTATGAGGGACAGGGAAGGGAGAACGAGCAGTACTTC. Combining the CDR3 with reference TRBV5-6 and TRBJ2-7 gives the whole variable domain DAGVTQSPTHLIKTRGQQVTLRCSPKSGHDTVSWYQQALGQGPQFIFQYYEEEERQRGNFPDRFSGHQFPNYSSELNVNALLLGDSALYLCASSLLVYEGQGRENEQYFGPGTRLTVT.

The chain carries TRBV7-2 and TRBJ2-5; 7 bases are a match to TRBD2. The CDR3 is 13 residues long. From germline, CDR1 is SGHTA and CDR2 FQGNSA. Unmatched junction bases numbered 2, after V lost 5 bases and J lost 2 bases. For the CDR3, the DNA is TGTGCCAGCAGCCCCGGGGGGCAAGAGACCCAGTACTTC. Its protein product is CASSPGGQETQYF.

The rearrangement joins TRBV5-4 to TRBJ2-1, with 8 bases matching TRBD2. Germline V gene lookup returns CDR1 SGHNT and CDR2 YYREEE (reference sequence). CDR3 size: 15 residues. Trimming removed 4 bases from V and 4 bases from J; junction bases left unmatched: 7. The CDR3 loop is CASSLTSEPYNEQFF. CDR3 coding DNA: TGTGCCAGCAGCCTGACTAGCGAACCGTACAATGAGCAGTTCTTC.

In nucleotides, the CDR3 is TGTGCCAGCAGTTTATCGGCAGGCCCGGGGACTGAAGCTTTCTTT. Protein product: CASSLSAGPGTEAFF. The chain joins TRBV27 to TRBJ1-1, with D unclear. Trimming removed 0 bases at V and 5 bases at J, with 13 bases between. Germline values: CDR1 MNHEY, CDR2 SMNVEV (reference sequence). The CDR3 extends over 15 amino acids.

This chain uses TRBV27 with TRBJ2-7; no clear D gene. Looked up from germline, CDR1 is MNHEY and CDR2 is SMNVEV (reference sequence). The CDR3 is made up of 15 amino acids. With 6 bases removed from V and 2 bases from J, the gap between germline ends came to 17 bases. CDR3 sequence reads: CASSPLRLRPYEQYF. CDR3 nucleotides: TGTGCCAGCAGCCCCCTCAGACTGAGACCCTACGAGCAGTACTTC.

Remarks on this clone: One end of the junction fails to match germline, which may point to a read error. CDR3 loop: CASSVKGGNQPQNF. Written as DNA, the CDR3 is TGCGCCAGCAGCGTGAAGGGGGGGAATCAGCCCCAGAATTTT. The gene calls are TRBV5-1 and TRBJ1-5; weak D call: TRBD1 (6 bases). CDR3 size: 14 residues. Germline assignment: CDR1 SGHRS and CDR2 YFSETQ.

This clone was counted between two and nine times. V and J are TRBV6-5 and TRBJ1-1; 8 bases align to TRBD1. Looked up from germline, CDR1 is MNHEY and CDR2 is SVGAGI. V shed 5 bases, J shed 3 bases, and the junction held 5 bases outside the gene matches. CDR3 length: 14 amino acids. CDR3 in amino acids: CASSTGTGHTEAFF. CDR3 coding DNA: TGTGCCAGCAGTACTGGGACAGGACACACTGAAGCTTTCTTT.

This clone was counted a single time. The CDR3 DNA is TGTGCCAGTAGTATCAAACAGACCGGCGCGTATGGCTACACCTTC. Translating it yields CASSIKQTGAYGYTF. The chain uses TRBV19 and TRBJ1-2, with D uncertain. The CDR3 is 15 residues long. V shed 3 bases and J shed 5 bases, with 16 bases lying between them. Germline V gene lookup returns CDR1 LNHDA and CDR2 SQIVND (reference sequence).

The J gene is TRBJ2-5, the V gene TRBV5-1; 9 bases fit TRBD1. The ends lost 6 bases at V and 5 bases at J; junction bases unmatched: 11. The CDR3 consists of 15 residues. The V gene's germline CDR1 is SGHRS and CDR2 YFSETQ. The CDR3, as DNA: TGCGCCAGCAACACAGGGGGCCTCCCCGGGGAGACCCAGTACTTC. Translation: CASNTGGLPGETQYF.

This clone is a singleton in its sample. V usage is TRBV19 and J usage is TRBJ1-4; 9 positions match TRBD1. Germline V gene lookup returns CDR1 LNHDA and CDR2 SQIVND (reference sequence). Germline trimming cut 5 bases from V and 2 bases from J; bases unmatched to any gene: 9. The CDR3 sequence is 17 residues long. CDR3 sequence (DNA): TGTGCCAGTAGTCCCAGGACAGGGGTACCCACTAATGAAAAACTGTTTTTT. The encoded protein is CASSPRTGVPTNEKLFF.

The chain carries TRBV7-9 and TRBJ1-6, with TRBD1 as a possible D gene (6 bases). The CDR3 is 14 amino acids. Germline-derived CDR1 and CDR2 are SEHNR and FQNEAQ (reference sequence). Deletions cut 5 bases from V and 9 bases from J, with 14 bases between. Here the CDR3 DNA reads TGTGCCAGCAGCCCCGGTGGGGGCGGTTCACCCCTCCACTTT. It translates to CASSPGGGGSPLHF. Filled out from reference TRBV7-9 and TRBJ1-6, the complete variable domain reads DTGVSQNPRHKITKRGQNVTFRCDPISEHNRLYWYRQTLGQGPEFLTYFQNEAQLEKSRLLSDRFSAERPKGSFSTLEIQRTEQGDSAMYLCASSPGGGGSPLHFGNGTRLTVT.

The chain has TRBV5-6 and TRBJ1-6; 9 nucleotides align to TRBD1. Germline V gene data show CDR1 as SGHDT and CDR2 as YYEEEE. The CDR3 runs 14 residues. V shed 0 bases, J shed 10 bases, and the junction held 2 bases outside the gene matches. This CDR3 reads CASSLDRGQSPLHF. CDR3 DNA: TGTGCCAGCAGCTTGGACAGGGGGCAATCACCCCTCCACTTT.

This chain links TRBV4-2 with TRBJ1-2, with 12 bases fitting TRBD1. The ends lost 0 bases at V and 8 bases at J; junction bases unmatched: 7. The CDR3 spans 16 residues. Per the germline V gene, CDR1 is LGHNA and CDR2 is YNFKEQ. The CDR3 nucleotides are TGTGCCAGCAGCCAAGATCGAGGGACAGGGGGCGGAGGCTACACCTTC. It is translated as CASSQDRGTGGGGYTF.

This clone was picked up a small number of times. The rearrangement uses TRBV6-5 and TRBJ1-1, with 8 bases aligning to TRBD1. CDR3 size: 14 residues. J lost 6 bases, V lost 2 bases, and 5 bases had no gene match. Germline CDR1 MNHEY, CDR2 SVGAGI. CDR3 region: CASSYDRGVAEAFF. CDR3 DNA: TGTGCCAGCAGTTACGACAGGGGTGTAGCTGAAGCTTTCTTT.

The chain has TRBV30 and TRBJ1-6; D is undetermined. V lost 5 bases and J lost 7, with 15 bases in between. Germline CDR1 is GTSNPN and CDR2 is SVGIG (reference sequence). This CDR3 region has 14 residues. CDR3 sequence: CAWYPGRGNSPLHF. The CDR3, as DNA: TGTGCCTGGTATCCGGGCCGAGGGAATTCACCCCTCCACTTT.